The rows below give T cell receptor beta chains drawn from one sample of a study of blood T cell repertoires in COVID-19. Generated by immunoSEQ multiplex PCR, the TCRdb table keeps only in-frame clones and is missing some. The data contain 210,000 or so clones, around 90% of them singletons. Sequencing was performed on peripheral blood. The receptors derive from a man in his fifties with acute or convalescent COVID-19. Each CDR3 is given with its conserved first and last residue. Fields, in order: J gene, V gene, clone size, D gene, CDR3 DNA, CDR3 protein. D genes are given only for firm matches. The size of a clone is reported for some rows only, either as once, few or many, or as a class for expanded clones.

TRBJ2-5 | TRBV5-1 | NA | TRBD2 | TGCGCCAGCAGCCCGGGAGGCCAAGAGACCCAGTACTTC | CASSPGGQETQYF
TRBJ1-1 | TRBV5-1 | NA | NA | TGCGCCAGCAGCTTGGAATCGGGGAGCACTGAAGCTTTCTTT | CASSLESGSTEAFF
TRBJ1-6 | TRBV27 | NA | NA | TGTGCCAGCAGTTTTGAAAGGGGAAATTCACCCCTCCACTTT | CASSFERGNSPLHF
TRBJ2-1 | TRBV5-1 | NA | TRBD1 | TGCGCCAGCAGTTCAGACCCTGCTCGGACAGGGAGATTTTACAATGAGCAGTTCTTC | CASSSDPARTGRFYNEQFF
TRBJ1-1 | TRBV18 | NA | TRBD1 | TGTGCCAGCTCACAAACGAGGACAGGAGCCACTGAAGCTTTCTTT | CASSQTRTGATEAFF
TRBJ1-1 | TRBV6-5 | NA | NA | TGTGCCAGCAGTTACCGGGTGAACACTGAAGCTTTCTTT | CASSYRVNTEAFF
TRBJ2-7 | TRBV29-1 | few | NA | TGCAGCGTTGCGGGGATCGCCTACGAGCAGTACTTC | CSVAGIAYEQYF
TRBJ1-2 | TRBV10-3 | NA | NA | TGTGCCATCAGTGAGGGGTCGGCGACGGGGGGCTACACCTTC | CAISEGSATGGYTF
TRBJ2-3 | TRBV11-3 | NA | NA | TGTGCCAGCAGCTCGCGTCGTTACAGCCCTCCCTCGGATACGCAGTATTTT | CASSSRRYSPPSDTQYF
TRBJ2-1 | TRBV6-6 | NA | TRBD1 | TGTGCCAGCAGTTTGACAGGGACCAATGAGCAGTTCTTC | CASSLTGTNEQFF
TRBJ2-1 | TRBV11-3 | NA | NA | TGTGCCAGCAGCTCCCCAGGTGTGCATGAGCAGTTCTTC | CASSSPGVHEQFF
TRBJ2-7 | TRBV18 | NA | NA | TGTGCCAGCTCACCGGTGACTAACGAGCAGTACTTC | CASSPVTNEQYF
TRBJ1-2 | TRBV19 | NA | TRBD1 | TGTGCCGGACGGGACAGTGGGAACTATGGCTACACCTTC | CAGRDSGNYGYTF
TRBJ2-1 | TRBV7-3 | once | NA | TGTGCCAGCAGCCCCCAGGGGACGGCTAATGGTGAGCAGTTCTTC | CASSPQGTANGEQFF
TRBJ1-2 | TRBV6-5 | few | TRBD1 | TGTGCCAGCAGCCCGGGACAGGGGATCTATGGCTACACCTTC | CASSPGQGIYGYTF
TRBJ2-1 | TRBV7-2 | NA | NA | TGTGCCAGCAGCTTAGTGCGGGGAGGGGGAAATGAGCAGTTCTTC | CASSLVRGGGNEQFF
TRBJ1-1 | TRBV14 | NA | TRBD1 | TGTGCCAGCAGCCAAGATGAGCGCAGGGGGCGAATTGAAGCTTTCTTT | CASSQDERRGRIEAFF
TRBJ2-7 | TRBV28 | NA | TRBD1 | TGTGCCAGCAGGCGGGACAGGGGTATCTACGAGCAGTACTTC | CASRRDRGIYEQYF
TRBJ2-1 | TRBV5-6 | NA | TRBD2 | TGTGCCAGCAGCTTGCGGGGGGGCCAGGACTATGAGCAGTTCTTC | CASSLRGGQDYEQFF
TRBJ2-3 | TRBV29-1 | NA | TRBD2 | TGCAGCGTTGAAGGTAGCGGGGGGACAATAGATACGCAGTATTTT | CSVEGSGGTIDTQYF
TRBJ2-3 | TRBV7-9 | NA | NA | TGTGCCAGCAGACCCCGGGGGAACACAGATACGCAGTATTTT | CASRPRGNTDTQYF
TRBJ2-5 | TRBV5-1 | NA | TRBD1 | TGCGCCAGCAGCACTCCTGAACAGGGGGCGAGGGAGACCCAGTACTTC | CASSTPEQGARETQYF
TRBJ2-5 | TRBV6-5 | NA | TRBD2 | TGTGCCAGCAGTACCCCGGGGGGGGAGACCCAGTACTTC | CASSTPGGETQYF
TRBJ1-4 | TRBV28 | NA | NA | TGTGCCAGCAAGGCAGGGGAGAATGAAAAACTGTTTTTT | CASKAGENEKLFF
TRBJ2-2 | TRBV6-5 | NA | NA | TGTGCCAGCAGTCTAGTAGGGGCGAACACCGGGGAGCTGTTTTTT | CASSLVGANTGELFF
TRBJ2-1 | TRBV11-3 | NA | NA | TGTGCCAGCAGCTTAGGCGGAGGTATGGACAATGAGCAGTTCTTC | CASSLGGGMDNEQFF
TRBJ1-2 | TRBV9 | once | TRBD1 | TGTGCCAGCAGCGGACAGGGGGCTGTTGGGTATGGCTACACCTTC | CASSGQGAVGYGYTF
TRBJ1-5 | TRBV19 | NA | NA | TGTGCCAGTAGTCCCGGGAGGGCGGGGGGTCAGCCCCAGCATTTT | CASSPGRAGGQPQHF
TRBJ1-1 | TRBV7-6 | NA | NA | TGTGCCAGCAGCCCTTTTGGGCGTACGAACACTGAAGCTTTCTTT | CASSPFGRTNTEAFF
TRBJ2-1 | TRBV9 | NA | TRBD2 | TGTGCCAGCAGCGTATCTAGCGGGTCCTACAATGAGCAGTTCTTC | CASSVSSGSYNEQFF
TRBJ1-1 | TRBV28 | NA | TRBD1 | TGTGCCAGCAGTCCTCCGGGACAGGGGGCCACTGAAGCTTTCTTT | CASSPPGQGATEAFF
TRBJ2-2 | TRBV29-1 | NA | TRBD2 | TGCAGCGTTGATGCCCCGGGACTAGCGGGACGGATGAACACCGGGGAGCTGTTTTTT | CSVDAPGLAGRMNTGELFF
TRBJ2-1 | TRBV5-1 | NA | NA | TGCGCCAGCAGCTTGGCGAGGACAGGAGGGGATGAGCAGTTCTTC | CASSLARTGGDEQFF
TRBJ2-3 | TRBV5-4 | NA | TRBD2 | TGTGCCAGCAGCACGCGGGGGGGCGACGCAGATACGCAGTATTTT | CASSTRGGDADTQYF
TRBJ1-5 | TRBV28 | once | NA | TGTGCCAGCAGTATGGGGGCGTCGCCCCAGCATTTT | CASSMGASPQHF